This T cell receptor beta chain was recorded in a study of blood T cell repertoires in COVID-19. Overall study context: The origin of the acute and convalescent COVID-19 samples was the United States, Italy and Spain.

Original data processing: Estimates of nucleated cell counts were drawn from the amplification of reference gene primers. Measured with immunoSEQ multiplex PCR; TCRdb has only the in-frame clones, and not every one. That table supplies the V and J calls and clone size; D and trimming were determined from the DNA. The sample lists approximately 190,000 clones, roughly 90% occurring once. The CDR3 has 16 residues. The clonotype originates from a woman in her 40s who had recovered from COVID-19. Sequencing was carried out using peripheral blood. The V and J genes are TRBV21-1 and TRBJ2-7; TRBD2 is the table's D call, not checked against the DNA. TRBV21-1 is labeled a pseudogene. In DNA, the CDR3 is TGTGCCAGCAGCAAAGTATTTTTCCCCCCCTCCTACGAGCAGTACTTC. Amino acid sequence: CASSKVFFPPSYEQYF.